The next 32 T cell receptor beta chains were all read from a single sample in a study of blood T cell repertoires in COVID-19. Sequenced by immunoSEQ multiplex PCR; TCRdb stores in-frame clones only, minus some. This sample has about 190,000 clones, with roughly 90% found just once. Sequencing was carried out using peripheral blood. The receptors stem from a man over 45 with acute or convalescent COVID-19.

V is TRBV18 and J is TRBJ1-4; 7 bases match TRBD1. There are 15 residues in the CDR3. CDR1 KGHSH and CDR2 LQKENI come from the germline V gene. Trimming at V came to 5 bases and at J to 5 bases, leaving 8 bases not matched to a gene. The CDR3 sequence: CASSSWGQINEKLFF. The CDR3 DNA reads as TGTGCCAGCTCATCATGGGGACAGATAAATGAAAAACTGTTTTTT.

This rearrangement joins TRBV30 to TRBJ2-2; D call uncertain. Germline V gene data show CDR1 as GTSNPN and CDR2 as SVGIG (reference sequence). The CDR3 has 13 amino acids. Trimming removed 0 bases at V and 7 bases at J, with 9 bases between. Written as DNA, the CDR3 is TGTGCCTGGAGTGTACGTGCGGTCGGGGAGCTGTTTTTT. The encoded protein is CAWSVRAVGELFF.

This chain joins TRBV5-1 and TRBJ1-1; 7 bases align to TRBD1. The CDR3 runs to 14 residues. Germline CDR1 reads SGHRS; CDR2 reads YFSETQ. After removal of 4 bases from V and 0 bases from J, the junction contained 3 bases not matched to a gene. CDR3 loop: CASSTGQMNTEAFF. The CDR3 DNA follows: TGCGCCAGCAGCACGGGACAGATGAACACTGAAGCTTTCTTT. The whole variable domain, remainder taken from reference TRBV5-1 and TRBJ1-1, is KAGVTQTPRYLIKTRGQQVTLSCSPISGHRSVSWYQQTPGQGLQFLFEYFSETQRNKGNFPGRFSGRQFSNSRSEMNVSTLELGDSALYLCASSTGQMNTEAFFGQGTRLTVV.

The chain uses TRBV5-1 and TRBJ1-6; a weak D match, TRBD1 (5 bases). The CDR3 contains 15 residues. Trimming left V 0 bases short and J 7 bases short, with 11 bases between. Germline CDR1 and CDR2: SGHRS and YFSETQ. In DNA form, the CDR3 reads TGCGCCAGCAGCTTGGGGGGGGAGAGGAATTCACCCCTCCACTTT. It encodes CASSLGGERNSPLHF. The variable domain in full, with the rest retrieved from reference TRBV5-1 and TRBJ1-6, is KAGVTQTPRYLIKTRGQQVTLSCSPISGHRSVSWYQQTPGQGLQFLFEYFSETQRNKGNFPGRFSGRQFSNSRSEMNVSTLELGDSALYLCASSLGGERNSPLHFGNGTRLTVT.

The chain is built from TRBV9 and TRBJ2-3; D is possibly TRBD2 (5 bases). Trimming took off 1 base at V and 9 bases at J, with 12 bases between the two ends. The CDR3 covers 13 residues. The germline V gene has CDR1 SGDLS and CDR2 YYNGEE. CDR3 region: CASSVPGGRTQYF. The CDR3 DNA sequence: TGTGCCAGCAGCGTACCCGGAGGAAGAACGCAGTATTTT.

CDR3 loop: CASSNRGGRYGYTF. The CDR3 coding sequence is TGTGCCAGTAGTAACCGGGGAGGCAGATATGGCTACACCTTC. This rearrangement joins TRBV19 to TRBJ1-2; D gene unclear. Trimming cost V 4 bases and J 5 bases, with 14 bases left between them. The CDR3 is 14 amino acids. Germline lookup yields CDR1 LNHDA and CDR2 SQIVND (reference sequence).

The V and J genes are TRBV11-2 and TRBJ1-2; D unclear. CDR3 size: 13 residues. V gave up 1 base and J gave up 5 bases, with 8 bases separating them. In germline, CDR1 is SGHAT, CDR2 FQNNGV. In nucleotides, the CDR3 is TGTGCCAGCAGCTTAGGGGCTGAGTATGGCTACACCTTC. Translation gives CASSLGAEYGYTF. The variable domain in full, with the rest retrieved from reference TRBV11-2 and TRBJ1-2, is EAGVAQSPRYKIIEKRQSVAFWCNPISGHATLYWYQQILGQGPKLLIQFQNNGVVDDSQLPKDRFSAERLKGVDSTLKIQPAKLEDSAVYLCASSLGAEYGYTFGSGTRLTVV.

This chain uses TRBV5-4 with TRBJ2-7, with 8 bases lining up with TRBD2. V shed 5 bases, J shed 5 bases, and the junction held 12 bases outside the gene matches. The CDR3 extends over 15 amino acids. CDR1 is SGHNT, CDR2 YYREEE, per germline (reference sequence). DNA for the CDR3: TGTGCCAGCAGAAGGTTGGGCGGGAGGAGCGACGAGCAGTACTTC. The encoded protein is CASRRLGGRSDEQYF.

The rearrangement links TRBV10-3 to TRBJ1-6; TRBD1 aligns across 7 bases. Germline V lookup: CDR1 ENHRY, CDR2 SYGVKD. The CDR3 is 14 amino acids. With V trimmed by 4 bases and J by 6 bases, 3 bases remained unmatched. CDR3 residues: CAISGDRSNSPLHF. The CDR3 region has the DNA TGTGCCATCAGTGGGGACAGATCTAATTCACCCCTCCACTTT.

The chain is built from TRBV6-4 and TRBJ2-7, with D perhaps TRBD2 (6 bases). V was trimmed by 9 bases and J by 4 bases, leaving 19 bases between them. Per the germline V gene, CDR1 is MRHNA and CDR2 is SNTAGT. This CDR3 is 14 amino acids long. The CDR3 sequence is CASPRYRRGYEQYF. The CDR3 DNA is TGTGCCAGTCCTCGCTATCGGCGGGGTTACGAGCAGTACTTC.

V gene TRBV11-2 combines with J gene TRBJ2-7; D remains ambiguous. Germline lookup yields CDR1 SGHAT and CDR2 FQNNGV. The CDR3 extends over 14 amino acids. Between the trimmed V and J ends, which lost 0 bases and 6 bases, there was a span of 12 bases. The CDR3 loop is CASSLDHGRSEQYV. The DNA of the CDR3 is TGTGCCAGCAGCTTAGATCACGGCAGGTCCGAGCAGTACGTC.

V is TRBV15 and J is TRBJ1-4; D is uncertain. CDR1 and CDR2 from the germline V gene are LNHNV and YYDKDF (reference sequence). The CDR3 contains 14 residues. Trimming took 0 bases from V and 7 from J, leaving 9 bases between them. The CDR3 region is CATSRDLGSEKLFF. The CDR3 nucleotides read TGTGCCACCAGCAGAGATCTCGGGTCTGAAAAACTGTTTTTT.

The J gene is TRBJ2-3, the V gene TRBV27, with 8 bases fitting TRBD2. The CDR3 is 15 residues long. Looked up from germline, CDR1 is MNHEY and CDR2 is SMNVEV (reference sequence). J lost 3 bases, V lost 5 bases, and 7 bases had no gene match. In DNA form, the CDR3 reads TGTGCCAGCAGTCGTAGCGGGAAGCGTACAGATACGCAGTATTTT. It yields the protein CASSRSGKRTDTQYF.

The table lists this clone with a few counts. The chain has TRBV29-1 and TRBJ1-3; D is perhaps TRBD1 (5 bases). The CDR3 totals 12 residues. Trimming cost V 4 bases and J 4 bases, with 8 bases left between them. Germline V gene data show CDR1 as SQVTM and CDR2 as ANQGSEA. CDR3 region: CSVVGGGNTIYF. The CDR3, as DNA: TGCAGCGTTGTCGGGGGAGGAAACACCATATATTTT.

The chain carries TRBV4-1 and TRBJ2-2, with 12 nucleotides matching TRBD1. The CDR3 contains 16 residues. Per germline, CDR1 MGHRA and CDR2 YSYEKL. Trimming removed 6 bases from V and 5 bases from J; junction bases left unmatched: 7. CDR3 loop: CASRQPGQGATGELFF. For the CDR3, the DNA is TGCGCCAGCAGGCAGCCGGGACAGGGGGCAACCGGGGAGCTGTTTTTT.

The V and J genes are TRBV30 and TRBJ1-5; a possible D gene is TRBD1 (5 bases). Germline values: CDR1 GTSNPN, CDR2 SVGIG (reference sequence). V was cut by 1 base and J by 12 bases, with 13 bases left in between. The CDR3 length is 12 residues. As DNA, the CDR3 is TGTGCCTGGAGTGGAAGACAGCGAATCCAGCATTTT. Translation: CAWSGRQRIQHF.

The J gene is TRBJ1-2, the V gene TRBV28, with TRBD1 identical over 9 bases. CDR1 and CDR2 (germline): MDHEN, SYDVKM. J lost 4 bases, V lost 2 bases, and 11 bases had no gene match. This CDR3 is 17 amino acids long. In nucleotides, the CDR3 is TGTGCCAGCAGTTTAATGGGACAGGGTTTTTCTCGCTATGGCTACACCTTC. Its translation: CASSLMGQGFSRYGYTF.

The V gene is TRBV29-1, the J gene TRBJ1-5, with 8 bases aligning to TRBD1. CDR3 length: 13 residues. Trimming took 6 bases from V and 5 from J; bases not matched to a gene: 6. CDR1 and CDR2 (germline): SQVTM, ANQGSEA. CDR3 sequence reads: CSVGQGNDQPQHF. CDR3 DNA: TGCAGCGTAGGACAGGGCAACGATCAGCCCCAGCATTTT.

This rearrangement joins TRBV7-3 to TRBJ2-1; no clear D. Trimming pared 2 bases from V and 0 bases from J, leaving 5 bases between. The CDR3 has 14 amino acids. CDR1 SGHTA and CDR2 FQGTGA come from the germline V gene. The CDR3 DNA reads as TGTGCCAGCAGCTTATACAGCTCCTACAATGAGCAGTTCTTC. It yields the protein CASSLYSSYNEQFF.

The chain couples TRBV7-9 to TRBJ1-3; 8 positions match TRBD1. This CDR3 region has 16 residues. CDR1 is SEHNR, CDR2 FQNEAQ, per germline (reference sequence). The trim removed 4 bases at V and 0 bases at J, leaving 5 bases unmatched. In DNA, the CDR3 is TGTGCCAGCAGCTCGCGACAGGGGTTCTCTGGAAACACCATATATTTT. It codes for CASSSRQGFSGNTIYF.

The genes are TRBV12-3 or TRBV12-4 and TRBJ2-5, with D unresolved. The CDR3 has 12 residues. The ends were cut back, 6 bases at V and 5 bases at J, with 10 bases in the middle. CDR3 bases: TGTGCCAGCAGAGGAGAGATGGAGACCCAGTACTTC. Amino acids: CASRGEMETQYF.

The chain employs TRBV24-1 and TRBJ2-3, with D maybe TRBD2 (5 bases). Looked up from germline, CDR1 is KGHDR and CDR2 is SFDVKD. This CDR3 is 13 amino acids long. Trimming removed 4 bases at V and 6 bases at J, with 10 bases between. The CDR3 nucleotides are TGTGCCACCAGTGACCAGTGGGAGGATACGCAGTATTTT. It specifies CATSDQWEDTQYF.

The V call is TRBV11-2, the J call TRBJ1-1; 9 nucleotides agree with TRBD1. CDR3 length equals 16 residues. V shed 0 bases and J 6 bases; nucleotides not matched to a gene: 8. CDR1 and CDR2 from the germline V gene are SGHAT and FQNNGV. The CDR3 DNA follows: TGTGCCAGCAGCTTAGATGCGGGGACAGGGAGGGCTGAAGCTTTCTTT. Translating gives CASSLDAGTGRAEAFF. The variable domain in full, with the rest retrieved from reference TRBV11-2 and TRBJ1-1, is EAGVAQSPRYKIIEKRQSVAFWCNPISGHATLYWYQQILGQGPKLLIQFQNNGVVDDSQLPKDRFSAERLKGVDSTLKIQPAKLEDSAVYLCASSLDAGTGRAEAFFGQGTRLTVV.

The chain joins TRBV15 to TRBJ2-3, with 8 bases fitting TRBD2. This CDR3 is 16 amino acids long. With 3 bases clipped from V and 0 bases from J, the junction kept 5 bases outside the gene matches. The V gene's germline CDR1 is LNHNV and CDR2 YYDKDF (reference sequence). The CDR3 loop is CATSRILAESTDTQYF. The CDR3 nucleotides are TGTGCCACCAGCAGGATACTAGCGGAAAGCACAGATACGCAGTATTTT.

J is TRBJ2-1 and V is TRBV28; 10 nucleotides match TRBD2. This CDR3 has 14 amino acids. Trimming cost V 5 bases and J 4 bases; bases outside gene matches: 2. The germline CDR1 and CDR2 sequences are MDHEN and SYDVKM. The CDR3 coding sequence is TGTGCCAGCAGTACTAGCGGGGCATACAATGAGCAGTTCTTC. Translated: CASSTSGAYNEQFF.

The chain is built from TRBV5-6 and TRBJ2-1; 8 bases fit TRBD1. From germline, CDR1 is SGHDT and CDR2 YYEEEE. This CDR3 has 13 residues. The V segment lost 0 bases and the J segment 8 bases; nucleotides outside the gene matches: 1. In DNA, the CDR3 is TGTGCCAGCAGCTTGGTACAGGGGGATGAGCAGTTCTTC. It yields the protein CASSLVQGDEQFF.

V and J are TRBV3-1 (or the pseudogene TRBV3-2) and TRBJ2-2, with 14 bases identical to TRBD2. The CDR3 contains 17 residues. CDR1 is LGHDT and CDR2 is YNNKEL in the germline V gene (reference sequence). Losses at the gene ends were 4 bases for V and 7 bases for J; bases not matched to a gene: 8. The CDR3 DNA follows: TGTGCCAGCAGCCGCAAAGGGACTAGCGGGAGTGGCGGGGAGCTGTTTTTT. This translates into CASSRKGTSGSGGELFF.

The chain employs TRBV6-6 and TRBJ2-1; 10 nucleotides align to TRBD2. The CDR3 consists of 15 residues. V shed 4 bases, J shed 3 bases, and the junction held 3 bases outside the gene matches. The V gene's germline CDR1 is MNHNY and CDR2 SVGAGI (reference sequence). CDR3 DNA sequence: TGTGCCAGCAGTTCGCTAGCGGGAGTCTACAATGAGCAGTTCTTC. Translated: CASSSLAGVYNEQFF.

V is TRBV28 and J is TRBJ2-2; D might be TRBD1 (5 bases). The V gene lost 3 bases and the J gene lost 6 bases, with 8 bases spanning the gap. Germline CDR1 and CDR2: MDHEN and SYDVKM. This CDR3 region has 13 residues. CDR3 sequence reads: CASSLQGPGELFF. For the CDR3, the DNA is TGTGCCAGCAGTTTGCAGGGTCCCGGGGAGCTGTTTTTT.

This clone has only a few counts. The rearrangement links TRBV27 to TRBJ1-5; 7 bases are a match to TRBD1. CDR3 size: 13 residues. From germline, CDR1 is MNHEY and CDR2 SMNVEV (reference sequence). Trimming cost V 6 bases and J 7 bases; bases outside gene matches: 6. CDR3 coding DNA: TGTGCCAGCAGCTTTACAGGGGTCCAGCCCCAGCATTTT. Translating gives CASSFTGVQPQHF.

The gene calls are TRBV11-1 and TRBJ2-1; weak D call: TRBD1 (6 bases). This CDR3 spans 13 amino acids. Trimming removed 4 bases at V and 5 bases at J, with 9 bases between. CDR1 is SGHAT, CDR2 FQDESV, per germline (reference sequence). Here the CDR3 reads CASSSDRHNEQFF. CDR3 nucleotide sequence: TGTGCCAGCAGCTCCGACAGGCACAATGAGCAGTTCTTC.

The J gene is TRBJ2-3, the V gene TRBV19, with D perhaps TRBD2 (5 bases). V was shortened by 3 bases and J by 2 bases, with 12 bases between the two germline ends. Germline CDR1 is LNHDA and CDR2 is SQIVND (reference sequence). The length of the CDR3 is 15 residues. The CDR3 is CASSILAVPTDTQYF. The CDR3 bases are TGTGCCAGTAGTATCCTAGCCGTACCCACAGATACGCAGTATTTT.